This TCR beta chain came from a study of T cells in Graves' hyperthyroidism and ophthalmopathy. Points from the study as a whole: Appearing also in blood were most of the thyroid clonotypes expanded above 0.001.

Researchers amplified the TCR beta CDR3 regions from RNA transcripts. The study used the HTBI primer set for a first-round RT-PCR of the TCR CDR3. TCRdb re-called the multiplex PCR reads through MiXCR, storing one row per CDR3 protein. The table includes 340,000 or so distinct CDR3 sequences, under 25% detected once. This clonotype was seen ten or more times. The antigen is not known. Patients aged 18 to 65 had newly diagnosed hyperthyroidism that had lasted under 2 months. Uncontrolled infections, other autoimmune diseases, pregnancy or lactation led to exclusion of patients. Diagnoses rested on clinical symptoms, serum thyroxine and TRAb, thyroid ultrasound and orbital computed tomography. Germline values: CDR1 SGHKS, CDR2 YYEKEE (reference sequence). The CDR3 covers 16 residues. After removal of 0 bases from V and 9 bases from J, the junction contained 10 bases not matched to a gene.

This clonotype was obtained from a woman in her forties or fifties with Graves' hyperthyroidism. The chain recombines TRBV5-5 with TRBJ2-4; TRBD2 agrees at 9 bases. Source material: blood. CDR3 bases: TGTGCCAGCAGCTTGGAGGTAGCGGGAGTATTCGGCATTCAGTACTTC. It codes for CASSLEVAGVFGIQYF.